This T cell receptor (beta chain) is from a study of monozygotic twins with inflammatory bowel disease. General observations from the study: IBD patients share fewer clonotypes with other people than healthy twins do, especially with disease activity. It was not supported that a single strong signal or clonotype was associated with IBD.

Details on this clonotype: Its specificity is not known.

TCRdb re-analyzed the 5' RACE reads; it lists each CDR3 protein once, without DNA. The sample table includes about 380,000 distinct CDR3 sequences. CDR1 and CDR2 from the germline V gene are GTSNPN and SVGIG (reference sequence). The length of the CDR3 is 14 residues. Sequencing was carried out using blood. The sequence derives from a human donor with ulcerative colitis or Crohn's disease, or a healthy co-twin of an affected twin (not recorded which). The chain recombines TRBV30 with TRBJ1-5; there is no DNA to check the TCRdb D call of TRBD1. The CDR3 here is CAWSEGVSSQPQHF.